This TCR beta chain came from a study of blood T cell repertoires in COVID-19. V shed 4 bases and J shed 0 bases, with 6 bases lying between them. CDR1 is SGHTA, CDR2 FQGTGA, per germline. This CDR3 region has 13 residues. The data were produced by immunoSEQ multiplex PCR, yet TCRdb's version contains in-frame clones alone and is incomplete. The sample has roughly 8,300 clones; 70% to 90% are singletons. V gene TRBV7-3 combines with J gene TRBJ1-1; D uncertain. Specimen: peripheral blood. The receptor was derived from a man in his fifties or sixties with acute or convalescent COVID-19. The CDR3: CASSSYMNTEAFF. Here the CDR3 DNA reads TGTGCCAGCAGCTCCTATATGAACACTGAAGCTTTCTTT.